Sequencing of this T cell receptor (beta chain) was carried out in a study of cytomegalovirus exposure and HLA in healthy donors. Measured with immunoSEQ multiplex PCR; TCRdb has only the in-frame clones, and not every one. The sample records over 85,000 clones, roughly 90% being singletons. CDR1 LNHDA and CDR2 SQIVND come from the germline V gene (reference sequence). V was pared by 6 bases and J by 6 bases, with 4 bases of the junction left unmatched. This CDR3 is built from 13 residues. The clonotype comes from a woman aged 18-29 years in good health and CMV-seronegative. Input material: PBMCs. The chain recombines TRBV19 with TRBJ1-2, with 10 bases fitting TRBD1. The CDR3 loop is CASRGTGEDGYTF. The CDR3 bases are TGTGCCAGTAGAGGGACAGGGGAAGATGGCTACACCTTC. Together with reference TRBV19 and TRBJ1-2, the CDR3 gives the full variable domain: DGGITQSPKYLFRKEGQNVTLSCEQNLNHDAMYWYRQDPGQGLRLIYYSQIVNDFQKGDIAEGYSVSREKKESFPLTVTSAQKNPTAFYLCASRGTGEDGYTFGSGTRLTVV.